Listed here are 7 T cell receptor beta chains from one sample, sequenced in a study of siplizumab effects on memory and regulatory T cells. Sequenced by immunoSEQ multiplex PCR; TCRdb stores in-frame clones only, minus some. The sample has some 100,000 clones, roughly nine tenths seen once; the top ten hold around 0.68%. The source material was Tregs sorted from blood. The source is a human donor in good health.

This chain joins TRBV19 and TRBJ1-2; tentative D call: TRBD1 (6 bases). The CDR3 runs 14 residues. In germline, CDR1 is LNHDA, CDR2 SQIVND (reference sequence). Trimming took 7 bases from V and 3 from J, leaving 15 bases between them. CDR3: CASTMDRDYYGYTF. In DNA form, the CDR3 reads TGTGCCAGTACCATGGACAGAGATTACTATGGCTACACCTTC. Together with reference TRBV19 and TRBJ1-2, the CDR3 gives the full variable domain: DGGITQSPKYLFRKEGQNVTLSCEQNLNHDAMYWYRQDPGQGLRLIYYSQIVNDFQKGDIAEGYSVSREKKESFPLTVTSAQKNPTAFYLCASTMDRDYYGYTFGSGTRLTVV.

The V call is TRBV6-5, the J call TRBJ2-7; 7 bases match TRBD1. V shed 1 base, J shed 2 bases, and the junction held 5 bases outside the gene matches. The CDR3 consists of 15 residues. Germline V gene lookup returns CDR1 MNHEY and CDR2 SVGAGI. CDR3 residues: CASSYFRGSPYEQYF. CDR3 DNA sequence: TGTGCCAGCAGTTACTTCAGGGGGTCCCCCTACGAGCAGTACTTC.

The genes are TRBV18 and TRBJ2-1; TRBD2 agrees at 12 bases. Germline V gene data show CDR1 as KGHSH and CDR2 as LQKENI. V was clipped by 1 base and J by 7 bases; unmatched bases: 11. The CDR3 runs to 18 residues. This chain's CDR3 is CASSPQGRGLAGINEQFF. DNA for the CDR3: TGTGCCAGCTCACCACAAGGGAGAGGACTAGCGGGAATAAATGAGCAGTTCTTC.

The V call is TRBV19, the J call TRBJ2-2; D is undetermined. CDR1 and CDR2 (germline): LNHDA, SQIVND (reference sequence). The CDR3 runs 15 residues. Trimming took 3 bases from V and 7 from J, leaving 15 bases between them. CDR3 loop: CASSMRERVGGELFF. CDR3 coding DNA: TGTGCCAGTAGTATGCGAGAAAGGGTAGGCGGGGAGCTGTTTTTT.

The chain employs TRBV6-6 and TRBJ2-7; TRBD2 matches 12 bases. J was trimmed by 4 bases and V by 0 bases; bases with no gene match: 4. Germline V gene sequence: CDR1 MNHNY, CDR2 SVGAGI (reference sequence). This CDR3 is built from 16 residues. The CDR3 DNA sequence: TGTGCCAGCAGTTACTCGTGGGGGACTAGCGGGTACGAGCAGTACTTC. Translated, it gives CASSYSWGTSGYEQYF.

CDR3 sequence: CASSPEADNQPQHF. The CDR3 DNA follows: TGTGCCAGCTCACCGGAGGCAGACAATCAGCCCCAGCATTTT. The genes are TRBV18 and TRBJ1-5; D not certain. This CDR3 region has 14 residues. Trimming cost V 3 bases and J 3 bases, with 9 bases left between them. The germline CDR1 and CDR2 sequences are KGHSH and LQKENI.

The chain links TRBV6-5 to TRBJ1-5; D is perhaps TRBD1 (5 bases). This CDR3 is built from 14 residues. The V end lost 5 bases, the J end lost 3 bases, and 11 bases lay between the germline ends. Germline loops: CDR1 MNHEY, CDR2 SVGAGI. CDR3 nucleotide sequence: TGTGCCAGCAGTCCCACGGGGACCAATCAGCCCCAGCATTTT. Protein sequence: CASSPTGTNQPQHF.